Sequencing of this TCR beta chain was carried out in a study of blood T cell repertoires in COVID-19 (dated by TCRdb to about 2020). As for the study more broadly: Collaborator samples came from the United States, Italy and Spain and covered acute and convalescent phases of COVID-19. A freely available public database, intended as a resource for researchers studying the immune response to SARS-CoV-2, is where the repertoires were released. Deeply sampled blood TCRbeta repertoires from subjects exposed to, actively infected with, or recovered from COVID-19 were included in the dataset. Sample metadata almost always included a de-identified subject ID, COVID-19 status, age in years and sex. The samples were drawn from two sources: the first 160 participants of the ongoing ImmuneRACE study, and 950 to 1,500 subjects contributed by 6 global collaborators. The material from the prospective study consisted of cDNA or gDNA derived from T cells, B-cell-depleted T cells, or PBMCs. Where available, HLA class I and class II types were obtained from metadata supplied by the sample provider rather than from assay-based typing. The full study reports these points: The quantity of clinical and demographic metadata differed by source and by participant and was supplied without curation.

With respect to this clone: The specificity of this receptor is unknown. No quality values exist for individual bases; no much larger clone is one base distant.

The collaborating institutions used their own protocols to collect whole blood in K2EDTA tubes. Collaborator samples were shipped for TCRbeta analysis as frozen whole blood, isolated PBMCs, or DNA extracted from either sample type. TCRbeta CDR3 regions were amplified from genomic DNA using the immunoSEQ Assay, a bias-controlled multiplex PCR. The published analysis was carried out like this. Nucleated cell counts per sample were estimated from amplification of reference gene primers within the assay. Sequence reads were collapsed and filtered to measure the absolute abundance of every unique TCRbeta CDR3 rearrangement. For each sample, productive Simpson clonality was calculated by taking the square root of Simpson's diversity index across productive rearrangements. TCRdb carries this immuneACCESS record with in-frame sequences only. Its versions omit some clonotypes, under half of them owing to an unresolved V gene in the studies checked, with the rest unexplained. V, J and clone size were drawn from that table, and D and trimming were deduced from the DNA. For this sample the table gives roughly 97,000 clones, of which around 87% were detected only once. The top ten clones comprise about 16% of the sample.

From the cysteine through the phenylalanine, the CDR3 covers 18 amino acids. Only the CDR3 DNA is retained, 54 bases long and in frame from the first base. CDR1 and CDR2 (LNHDA, SQIVND) derive from the germline V gene (reference sequence). Relative to germline, V is missing 4 bases and J is missing 2 bases, with 9 bases of the junction outside any gene match. Here the chain combines TRBV19 and TRBJ2-3; 13 bases in the junction line up with TRBD2. The sequence was obtained from a man in his fifties or sixties with acute or convalescent COVID-19. Material: peripheral blood. The DNA sequence follows: TGTGCCAGTAGTACCAAGGGAGGACTAGCGGGAGCCACAGATACGCAGTATTTT. This yields the protein CASSTKGGLAGATDTQYF.